This T cell receptor (beta chain) was sequenced in a study of T cell changes during pregnancy in multiple sclerosis. The CDR3 is made up of 15 amino acids. V lost 3 bases and J lost 4, with 15 bases in between. Germline V gives CDR1 PRHDT, CDR2 FYEKMQ (reference sequence). Using immunoSEQ multiplex PCR, the repertoire was profiled, and TCRdb retains in-frame clones only, with some absent. The data show some 60,000 clones, with about 83% seen just once and approximately 5.3% held by the top ten. The receptor's source is a human donor whose cells served as feeder cells for cultures in a pregnancy study. The source material was peripheral blood from another person, used as feeder cells. The J gene is TRBJ2-5, the V gene TRBV13; TRBD2 is a possible D gene (6 bases). CDR3 amino acids: CASSFQFDGGETQYF. CDR3 bases: TGTGCCAGCAGCTTTCAATTTGACGGGGGAGAGACCCAGTACTTC. The variable domain in full, completed from reference TRBV13 and TRBJ2-5, reads AAGVIQSPRHLIKEKRETATLKCYPIPRHDTVYWYQQGPGQDPQFLISFYEKMQSDKGSIPDRFSAQQFSDYHSELNMSSLELGDSALYFCASSFQFDGGETQYFGPGTRLLVL.